The 9 T cell receptor beta chains given below trace back to one sample, sequenced in a study of cytomegalovirus exposure and HLA in healthy donors. Using immunoSEQ multiplex PCR, the repertoire was profiled, and TCRdb retains in-frame clones only, with some absent. The sample carries roughly 50,000 clones, around 93% recorded once. The sequencing input was PBMCs. Source of these receptors: a woman between 18 and 29 years old in good health and CMV-seropositive.

The chain employs TRBV2 and TRBJ1-4, with 8 bases that match TRBD1. The germline gives CDR1 SNHLY, CDR2 FYNNEI. There are 12 residues in the CDR3. With V trimmed by 6 bases and J by 7 bases, 1 base remained unmatched. In DNA, the CDR3 is TGTGCCAGCAGGACAGGGGTTGAAAAACTGTTTTTT. Protein sequence: CASRTGVEKLFF. Complete variable domain (other parts from reference TRBV2 and TRBJ1-4): EPEVTQTPSHQVTQMGQEVILRCVPISNHLYFYWYRQILGQKVEFLVSFYNNEISEKSEIFDDQFSVERPDGSNFTLKIRSTKLEDSAMYFCASRTGVEKLFFGSGTQLSVL.

V gene TRBV6-5 combines with J gene TRBJ1-6; D possibly corresponds to TRBD1 (6 bases). Trimming left V 2 bases short and J 8 bases short, with 13 bases between. The CDR3 spans 15 residues. Germline CDR1 is MNHEY and CDR2 is SVGAGI. The CDR3 reads CASSYTTGFDSPLHF. In DNA form, the CDR3 reads TGTGCCAGCAGTTACACCACAGGGTTTGATTCACCCCTCCACTTT.

J is TRBJ1-5 and V is TRBV27; perhaps TRBD1 as D (5 bases). V was shortened by 0 bases and J by 6 bases, with 12 bases between the two germline ends. In germline, CDR1 is MNHEY, CDR2 SMNVEV (reference sequence). There are 15 residues in the CDR3. In nucleotides, the CDR3 is TGTGCCAGCAGTTTATCTGGACAAGCAGGTCAGCCCCAGCATTTT. Translating gives CASSLSGQAGQPQHF.

The chain combines TRBV7-8 with TRBJ2-3; 14 nucleotides match TRBD2. This CDR3 is built from 17 residues. Germline V gene sequence: CDR1 SGHVS, CDR2 FQNEAQ. The ends lost 5 bases at V and 3 bases at J; junction bases unmatched: 7. The CDR3 region is CASSPRLAGGQTDTQYF. CDR3 coding DNA: TGTGCCAGCAGCCCAAGACTAGCGGGGGGGCAGACAGATACGCAGTATTTT.

The chain employs TRBV7-9 and TRBJ1-3; D not certain. Trimming cost V 4 bases and J 0 bases, with 7 bases left between them. Germline V gene lookup returns CDR1 SEHNR and CDR2 FQNEAQ (reference sequence). The CDR3 spans 14 residues. CDR3 in amino acids: CASSWLYSGNTIYF. The CDR3 bases are TGTGCCAGCAGCTGGCTGTACTCTGGAAACACCATATATTTT. The full variable domain, in which reference TRBV7-9 and TRBJ1-3 provide the parts outside the CDR3, is DTGVSQNPRHKITKRGQNVTFRCDPISEHNRLYWYRQTLGQGPEFLTYFQNEAQLEKSRLLSDRFSAERPKGSFSTLEIQRTEQGDSAMYLCASSWLYSGNTIYFGEGSWLTVV.

The chain has TRBV5-8 and TRBJ1-4; D is perhaps TRBD1 (6 bases). CDR1 and CDR2 from the germline V gene are SGHTS and YDEGEE. This CDR3 spans 14 amino acids. The germline V and J ends were trimmed by 5 bases and 15 bases, with 23 bases remaining between them. CDR3 DNA sequence: TGTGCCAGCAGGCTTGGGGGGGCGAGTCTCCGGGTGTTTTTT. This translates into CASRLGGASLRVFF. Based on the CDR3 plus reference TRBV5-8 and TRBJ1-4, the full variable domain is EAGVTQSPTHLIKTRGQQATLRCSPISGHTSVYWYQQALGLGLQFLLWYDEGEERNRGNFPPRFSGRQFPNYSSELNVNALELEDSALYLCASRLGGASLRVFFGSGTQLSVL.

This clone was seen only once. The gene calls are TRBV9 and TRBJ2-3; 7 nucleotides agree with TRBD1. The CDR3 is 14 residues long. The junction had 2 bases not matched to a gene; V was cut back by 3 bases and J by 1 base. Germline CDR1 reads SGDLS; CDR2 reads YYNGEE. CDR3 region: CASSAGQGTDTQYF. The CDR3, as DNA: TGTGCCAGCAGCGCTGGACAGGGCACAGATACGCAGTATTTT.

The J gene is TRBJ1-2, the V gene TRBV19; a weak D match, TRBD1 (6 bases). V shed 9 bases and J shed 3 bases, with 20 bases lying between them. Germline V gene data show CDR1 as LNHDA and CDR2 as SQIVND (reference sequence). This CDR3 contains 15 residues. In DNA, the CDR3 is TGTGCCAGGCCGTGGGGGCGCCGAATGGACTATGGCTACACCTTC. This encodes CARPWGRRMDYGYTF.

Comments on this clone: The germline gene is not matched at one end of the junction; a read error may be the cause. The chain uses TRBV7-9 and TRBJ2-7, with D perhaps TRBD2 (5 bases). Germline CDR1 is SEHNR and CDR2 is FQNEAQ (reference sequence). This CDR3 has 14 amino acids. CDR3 sequence (DNA): TGTGCCAGCAGTTTAGCCGGGAACTCCTACGAGCAGTACTTC. It is translated as CASSLAGNSYEQYF.